The clone carrying this TCR beta chain was detected only a few times. What it binds is not known. The authors amplified TCR beta CDR3 regions, and they did so from RNA transcripts for repertoire sequencing. Second-round multiplex PCR followed a first-round RT-PCR using HTBI primers. TCRdb re-derived calls from the multiplex PCR reads in MiXCR, one entry per CDR3 protein. The sample consists of about 640,000 distinct CDR3 sequences, over 40% of them appearing once. This specimen comes from a study of Graves' ophthalmopathy and Graves' hyperthyroidism. The study's findings and limits: With approximately 90% sensitivity and about 83% specificity, a 13-signature model separated ophthalmopathy from stable hyperthyroidism.

Input material: peripheral blood. The receptor's source is an adult man with Graves' ophthalmopathy.

In DNA form, the CDR3 reads TGCGCCAGCAGCACCTCCGGGACCAGAGATCAGCCCCAGCATTTT. Translating it yields CASSTSGTRDQPQHF. V gene TRBV5-1 combines with J gene TRBJ1-5, with a possible D match to TRBD1 (5 bases). Between the trimmed V and J ends, which lost 4 bases and 5 bases, there was a span of 16 bases. The CDR3 totals 15 residues. The germline gives CDR1 SGHRS, CDR2 YFSETQ.